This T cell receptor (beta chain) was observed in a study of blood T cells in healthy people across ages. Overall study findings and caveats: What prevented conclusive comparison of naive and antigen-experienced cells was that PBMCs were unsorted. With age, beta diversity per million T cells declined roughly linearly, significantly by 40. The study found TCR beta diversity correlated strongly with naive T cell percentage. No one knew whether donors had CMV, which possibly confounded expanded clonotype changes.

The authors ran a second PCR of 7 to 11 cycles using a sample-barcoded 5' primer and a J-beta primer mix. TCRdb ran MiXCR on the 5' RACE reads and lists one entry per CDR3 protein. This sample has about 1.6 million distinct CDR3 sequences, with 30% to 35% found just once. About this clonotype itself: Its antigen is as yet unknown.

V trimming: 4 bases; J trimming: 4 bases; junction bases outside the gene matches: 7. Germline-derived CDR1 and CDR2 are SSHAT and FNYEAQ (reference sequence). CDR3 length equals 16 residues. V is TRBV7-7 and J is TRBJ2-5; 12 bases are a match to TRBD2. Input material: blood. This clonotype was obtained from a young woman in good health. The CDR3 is CASSSRLAGDGETQYF. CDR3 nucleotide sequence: TGTGCCAGCAGCTCACGACTAGCGGGGGATGGAGAGACCCAGTACTTC.